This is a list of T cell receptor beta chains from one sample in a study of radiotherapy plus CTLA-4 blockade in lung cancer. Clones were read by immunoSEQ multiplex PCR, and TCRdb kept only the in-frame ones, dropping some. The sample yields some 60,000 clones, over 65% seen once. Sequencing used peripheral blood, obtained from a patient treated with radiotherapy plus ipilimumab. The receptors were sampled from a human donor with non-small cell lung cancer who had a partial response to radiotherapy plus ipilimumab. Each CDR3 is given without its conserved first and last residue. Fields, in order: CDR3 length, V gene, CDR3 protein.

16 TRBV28 ASSLPPFTGVNNSPLH
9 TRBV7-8 ASSFENEQF
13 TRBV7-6 ASSPPQGAWNEQF
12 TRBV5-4 ASSAGTLDYGYT
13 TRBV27 ASSLSGQGFAEQY
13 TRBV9 ASSPSNRGQETQY
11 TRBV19 ASSPTKTGELF
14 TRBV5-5 ASSLVGTERNSPLH
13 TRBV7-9 ASSPSGGRGNEQF
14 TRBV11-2 ASSSNRGQVDYGYT
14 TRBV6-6 ASSHPGQGRKEKLF
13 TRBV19 ASKPTGALYSPLH
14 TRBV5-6 ASTRGTGELTGELF